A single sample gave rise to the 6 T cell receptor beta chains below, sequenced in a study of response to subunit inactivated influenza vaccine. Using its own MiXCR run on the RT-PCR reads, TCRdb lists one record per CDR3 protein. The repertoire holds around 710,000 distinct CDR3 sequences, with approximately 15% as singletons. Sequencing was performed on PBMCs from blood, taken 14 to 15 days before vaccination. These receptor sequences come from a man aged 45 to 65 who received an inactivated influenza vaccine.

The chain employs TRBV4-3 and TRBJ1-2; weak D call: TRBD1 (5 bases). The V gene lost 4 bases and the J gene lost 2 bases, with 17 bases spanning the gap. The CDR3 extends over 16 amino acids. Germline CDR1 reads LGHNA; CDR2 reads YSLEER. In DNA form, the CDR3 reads TGCGCCAGCAGCCCAACCCCTGGACGGGGGAACTATGGCTACACCTTC. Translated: CASSPTPGRGNYGYTF.

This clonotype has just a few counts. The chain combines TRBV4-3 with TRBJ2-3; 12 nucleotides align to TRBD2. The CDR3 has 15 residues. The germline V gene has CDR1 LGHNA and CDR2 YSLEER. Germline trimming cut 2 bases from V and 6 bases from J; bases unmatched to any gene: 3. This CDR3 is CASSQRLAGVDTQYF. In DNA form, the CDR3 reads TGCGCCAGCAGCCAACGACTAGCGGGAGTTGATACGCAGTATTTT.

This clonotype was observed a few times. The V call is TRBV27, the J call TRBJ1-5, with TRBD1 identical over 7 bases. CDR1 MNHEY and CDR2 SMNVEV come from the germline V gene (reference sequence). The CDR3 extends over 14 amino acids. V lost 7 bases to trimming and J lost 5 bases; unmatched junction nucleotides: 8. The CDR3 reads CASNRQGGDQPQHF. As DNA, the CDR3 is TGTGCCAGCAACCGACAGGGAGGCGATCAGCCCCAGCATTTT.

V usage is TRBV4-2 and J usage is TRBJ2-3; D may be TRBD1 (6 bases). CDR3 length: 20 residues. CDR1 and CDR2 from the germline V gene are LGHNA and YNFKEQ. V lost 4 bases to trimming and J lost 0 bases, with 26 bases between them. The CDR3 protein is CASSPTFGWTVTASTDTQYF. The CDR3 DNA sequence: TGTGCCAGCAGCCCGACCTTTGGATGGACAGTGACTGCTAGCACAGATACGCAGTATTTT.

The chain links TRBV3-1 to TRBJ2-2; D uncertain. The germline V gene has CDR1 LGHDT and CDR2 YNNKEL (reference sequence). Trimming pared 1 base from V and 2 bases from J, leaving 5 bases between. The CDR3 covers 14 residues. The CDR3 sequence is CASSQVINTGELFF. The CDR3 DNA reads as TGTGCCAGCAGCCAAGTTATAAACACCGGGGAGCTGTTTTTT.

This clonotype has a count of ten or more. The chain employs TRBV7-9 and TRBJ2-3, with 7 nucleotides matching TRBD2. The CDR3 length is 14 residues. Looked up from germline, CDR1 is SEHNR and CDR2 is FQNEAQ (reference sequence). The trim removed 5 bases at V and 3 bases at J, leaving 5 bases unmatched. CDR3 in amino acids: CASSGRTSTDTQYF. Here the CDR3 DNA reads TGTGCCAGCAGCGGCCGGACTAGTACAGATACGCAGTATTTT.